Described below is a single TCR beta chain sequence and its context. V was pared by 10 bases and J by 4 bases, with 12 bases of the junction left unmatched. Germline lookup yields CDR1 MNHEY and CDR2 SMNVEV (reference sequence). CDR3 length equals 15 residues. TCRdb keeps only in-frame clones here, not all; method: immunoSEQ multiplex PCR. The sample holds 100,000 to 150,000 clones; around 94% are singletons and the top ten take roughly 1.2%. This record comes from a study of cytomegalovirus exposure and HLA in healthy donors. The origin of this receptor is a woman aged 18-35 years in good health and CMV-seronegative. Sequencing was carried out using PBMCs. The rearrangement joins TRBV27 to TRBJ2-3, with 9 bases aligning to TRBD2. CDR3 DNA: TGTGCCACCTCTCCGAGGAGCGGGAGGTCAGATACGCAGTATTTT. It encodes CATSPRSGRSDTQYF.